A selection of T cell receptor beta chains follows, all from one sample in a study of cytotoxic CD8 clonotypes in ibrutinib-treated CLL. Measured with immunoSEQ multiplex PCR; TCRdb has only the in-frame clones, and not every one. The data contain around 200,000 clones, around 70% of them singletons. The sequences come from PBMCs, collected after 12 months of ibrutinib treatment. These receptors all come from a human donor with chronic lymphocytic leukemia. Each CDR3 is given with its conserved first and last residue. Fields, in order: clone size, V gene, J gene, CDR3 protein. A clone size is listed for some rows: how often the clone was seen (once, few, many), or a class if it is expanded.

once,TRBV5-1,TRBJ2-7,CASSPTVGQGASYEQYF
NA,TRBV27,TRBJ1-5,CASSLGSANQPQHF
NA,TRBV6-6,TRBJ2-5,CASSYEGTVQETQYF
NA,TRBV5-1,TRBJ1-4,CASSLLGGRPSEKLFF
NA,TRBV12-5,TRBJ1-1,CASGLQGVTEAFF
NA,TRBV5-1,TRBJ2-2,CASSLGPGLTGELFF
once,TRBV5-1,TRBJ2-5,CASRVGSTQETQYF
NA,TRBV27,TRBJ2-1,CASSLIVGRYNEQFF
NA,TRBV28,TRBJ1-1,CASSLWVGGGGAFF
NA,TRBV5-8,TRBJ2-7,CASSLSRGLRGEQYF
NA,TRBV9,TRBJ1-2,CASSVERGVHYGYTF
NA,TRBV11-2,TRBJ2-3,CASSAFSSGRTDTQYF
NA,TRBV28,TRBJ2-7,CASSFYSYEQYF
NA,TRBV10-1,TRBJ1-2,CASSDSYGYTF
NA,TRBV9,TRBJ2-1,CASSVGLNEQFF
NA,TRBV6-5,TRBJ2-7,CASSKGNRYEQYF
NA,TRBV28,TRBJ1-2,CASSTRVYGYTF
NA,TRBV4-2,TRBJ2-1,CASSQDWTSGRDEQFF
NA,TRBV19,TRBJ1-5,CASSIDRLRASWGQPQHF
few,TRBV7-2,TRBJ2-2,CASSLLGQGVAGGELFF
NA,TRBV20-1,TRBJ1-2,CSARVGGYTF
once,TRBV5-1,TRBJ1-1,CASSLLGAEAFF
NA,TRBV4-2,TRBJ1-1,CASSREHRVVNTEAFF
NA,TRBV28,TRBJ2-7,CASSFGLAGGYYEQYF
once,TRBV30,TRBJ2-7,CAWSRGIQTHEQYF
few,TRBV9,TRBJ2-6,CASSVAGRGSGANVLTF
NA,TRBV6-5,TRBJ2-3,CASSSQGRTDTQYF
NA,TRBV6-5,TRBJ1-5,CASSRDRGSNQPQHF
NA,TRBV19,TRBJ1-1,CASSTRTVNTEAFF
NA,TRBV15,TRBJ1-4,CATSMQGEKLFF
few,TRBV5-1,TRBJ2-3,CASRKEGRTDTQYF
once,TRBV6-4,TRBJ1-1,CASSDSRCRVSTNTEAFF
NA,TRBV18,TRBJ2-1,CASSPTLGAGGRGNEQFF
NA,TRBV5-6,TRBJ2-6,CASSRDRLSGANVLTF
few,TRBV29-1,TRBJ2-7,CSVRAELSEQYF
NA,TRBV28,TRBJ1-1,CASSLRDREAFF
NA,TRBV9,TRBJ2-2,CASSVAGAQGGELFF
NA,TRBV18,TRBJ2-1,CASSPGISLYNEQFF
few,TRBV6-5,TRBJ1-2,CASREPGRSYTF
NA,TRBV15,TRBJ1-5,CATSTPYGAGGQPQHF
NA,TRBV7-2,TRBJ2-2,CASSSSTSRTGELFF